The 30 T cell receptor beta chains below come from one sample, sequenced in a study of blood T cell repertoires in COVID-19. Only in-frame clones appear in the TCRdb table, and some are missing; sequencing was by immunoSEQ multiplex PCR. The sample shows around 70,000 clones, roughly 80% of them seen only once. Material: peripheral blood. Receptor source: a woman in her fifties or sixties with acute or convalescent COVID-19.

The rearrangement joins TRBV21-1 to TRBJ2-5; no check of the table's D call, TRBD1, against the DNA was made. TRBV21-1 is termed a pseudogene. The CDR3 runs 13 residues. The CDR3: CASSGDRGETQYF. The CDR3 coding sequence is TGTGCCAGCAGCGGGGACAGGGGCGAGACCCAGTACTTC.

The chain links TRBV27 to TRBJ2-5, with 15 bases aligning to TRBD2. The germline CDR1 and CDR2 sequences are MNHEY and SMNVEV (reference sequence). The CDR3 covers 16 residues. With 5 bases clipped from V and 5 bases from J, the junction kept 6 bases outside the gene matches. This CDR3 is CASSPGLAGGYETQYF. The CDR3 nucleotides read TGTGCCAGCAGTCCGGGACTAGCGGGAGGATATGAGACCCAGTACTTC.

This rearrangement joins TRBV19 to TRBJ1-1; D possibly corresponds to TRBD1 (6 bases). Germline V CDR1 and CDR2: LNHDA, SQIVND (reference sequence). The CDR3 totals 14 residues. The V and J ends lost 4 bases and 3 bases respectively, with 12 bases between them. The CDR3 reads CASSTSGGHTEAFF. CDR3 in DNA: TGTGCCAGTAGTACCAGCGGGGGGCACACTGAAGCTTTCTTT.

This chain uses TRBV11-1 with TRBJ2-2; D not certain. Trimming shortened V by 5 bases and J by 7 bases, and 20 bases separated the two germline ends. Germline V gene lookup returns CDR1 SGHAT and CDR2 FQDESV (reference sequence). The CDR3 has 16 amino acids. In DNA, the CDR3 is TGTGCCAGCAGCCCTAGAAGCCCCGATGATTACGGGGAGCTGTTTTTT. Translated: CASSPRSPDDYGELFF.

The CDR3 loop is CASRGTEGYGYTF. In DNA, the CDR3 is TGTGCCAGCAGGGGGACAGAGGGGTATGGCTACACCTTC. The chain is built from TRBV27 and TRBJ1-2; 7 bases align to TRBD1. The V gene's germline CDR1 is MNHEY and CDR2 SMNVEV (reference sequence). CDR3 length equals 13 residues. J gave up 5 bases and V 6 bases, and 6 bases lay outside the gene matches.

The V and J genes are TRBV5-6 and TRBJ2-5; 13 bases are a match to TRBD2. V shed 3 bases, J shed 5 bases, and the junction held 7 bases outside the gene matches. Per the germline V gene, CDR1 is SGHDT and CDR2 is YYEEEE. CDR3 length equals 16 residues. Written as DNA, the CDR3 is TGTGCCAGCAGCTCACGACTAGCGGGAGGTATGGAGACCCAGTACTTC. It codes for CASSSRLAGGMETQYF.

The CDR3 sequence is CASSTTGLGWNTEAFF. The CDR3 DNA sequence: TGTGCCAGCAGCACAACAGGGTTAGGGTGGAACACTGAAGCTTTCTTT. J is TRBJ1-1 and V is TRBV7-9; the D gene is possibly TRBD1 (6 bases). Germline lookup yields CDR1 SEHNR and CDR2 FQNEAQ (reference sequence). V was trimmed by 5 bases and J by 1 base, leaving 17 bases between them. The CDR3 length is 16 residues. Variable domain in full (rest from reference TRBV7-9 and TRBJ1-1): DTGVSQNPRHKITKRGQNVTFRCDPISEHNRLYWYRQTLGQGPEFLTYFQNEAQLEKSRLLSDRFSAERPKGSFSTLEIQRTEQGDSAMYLCASSTTGLGWNTEAFFGQGTRLTVV.

A single count supports this clone. The genes are TRBV30 and TRBJ2-1; maybe TRBD2 (6 bases). With 0 bases removed from V and 2 bases from J, the gap between germline ends came to 14 bases. In germline, CDR1 is GTSNPN, CDR2 SVGIG (reference sequence). CDR3 size: 16 residues. CDR3 region: CAWSVSSSDPYNEQFF. DNA of the CDR3: TGTGCCTGGAGTGTGTCTTCTAGCGATCCCTACAATGAGCAGTTCTTC. The whole variable domain, remainder taken from reference TRBV30 and TRBJ2-1, is SQTIHQWPATLVQPVGSPLSLECTVEGTSNPNLYWYRQAAGRGLQLLFYSVGIGQISSEVPQNLSASRPQDRQFILSSKKLLLSDSGFYLCAWSVSSSDPYNEQFFGPGTRLTVL.

The chain is built from TRBV29-1 and TRBJ1-1, with TRBD1 as a possible D gene (5 bases). This CDR3 comprises 15 residues. Germline V gives CDR1 SQVTM, CDR2 ANQGSEA. V gave up 6 bases and J gave up 1 base, with 18 bases separating them. CDR3 loop: CSVGGSGPTNTEAFF. The CDR3 region has the DNA TGCAGCGTCGGGGGAAGCGGGCCTACGAACACTGAAGCTTTCTTT.

The chain employs TRBV24-1 and TRBJ2-7, with D possibly TRBD2 on 5 matching bases. Trimming left V 4 bases short and J 6 bases short, with 18 bases between. This CDR3 comprises 15 residues. Germline V gene lookup returns CDR1 KGHDR and CDR2 SFDVKD. The CDR3 DNA is TGTGCCACCAGTGACCCTAAGGGAGCCTACGGCGAGCAGTACTTC. Residues: CATSDPKGAYGEQYF.

V is TRBV24-1 and J is TRBJ1-2, with TRBD1 as a possible D gene (5 bases). Trimming cost V 6 bases and J 11 bases, with 12 bases left between them. Germline V gene lookup returns CDR1 KGHDR and CDR2 SFDVKD. This CDR3 region has 11 residues. This CDR3 is CATSTENRYTF. The CDR3 nucleotides are TGTGCCACCAGTACTGAGAACAGGTACACCTTC.

This chain joins TRBV5-1 and TRBJ1-4; 7 bases agree with TRBD1. With V trimmed by 4 bases and J by 0 bases, 6 bases remained unmatched. CDR3 length: 16 amino acids. Germline V gene data show CDR1 as SGHRS and CDR2 as YFSETQ. CDR3 bases: TGCGCCAGCAGCCGCGGGACAGATGCAACTAATGAAAAACTGTTTTTT. This codes for CASSRGTDATNEKLFF.

The chain joins TRBV7-9 to TRBJ1-5; no definite D call. Trimming took off 5 bases at V and 4 bases at J, with 15 bases between the two ends. Germline assignment: CDR1 SEHNR and CDR2 FQNEAQ (reference sequence). The CDR3 has 15 residues. The CDR3 spells CASSVSWERNQPQHF. The CDR3 DNA is TGTGCCAGCAGCGTTTCATGGGAGAGAAATCAGCCCCAGCATTTT. Complete variable domain (other parts from reference TRBV7-9 and TRBJ1-5): DTGVSQNPRHKITKRGQNVTFRCDPISEHNRLYWYRQTLGQGPEFLTYFQNEAQLEKSRLLSDRFSAERPKGSFSTLEIQRTEQGDSAMYLCASSVSWERNQPQHFGDGTRLSIL.

This clone was recorded a few times. J is TRBJ2-5 and V is TRBV5-1; TRBD2 aligns across 9 bases. The CDR3 is 15 residues long. The germline V gene has CDR1 SGHRS and CDR2 YFSETQ. The V segment lost 0 bases and the J segment 4 bases; nucleotides outside the gene matches: 4. The CDR3 region is CASSLADSGRETQYF. The CDR3 DNA follows: TGCGCCAGCAGCTTGGCGGATAGCGGGAGAGAGACCCAGTACTTC.

This chain links TRBV19 with TRBJ2-3; TRBD1 matches at 8 bases. The CDR3 contains 16 residues. After removal of 4 bases from V and 1 base from J, the junction contained 7 bases not matched to a gene. The germline V gene encodes CDR1 LNHDA and CDR2 SQIVND (reference sequence). The chain's CDR3 is CASSTVNRGGTDTQYF. As DNA, the CDR3 is TGTGCCAGTAGTACCGTGAACAGGGGGGGCACAGATACGCAGTATTTT. The full variable domain, completed using reference TRBV19 and TRBJ2-3, is DGGITQSPKYLFRKEGQNVTLSCEQNLNHDAMYWYRQDPGQGLRLIYYSQIVNDFQKGDIAEGYSVSREKKESFPLTVTSAQKNPTAFYLCASSTVNRGGTDTQYFGPGTRLTVL.

V usage is TRBV18 and J usage is TRBJ2-7; 14 bases match TRBD2. Trimming removed 1 base from V and 0 bases from J; junction bases left unmatched: 2. Germline lookup yields CDR1 KGHSH and CDR2 LQKENI. The CDR3 runs 17 residues. CDR3 in DNA: TGTGCCAGCTCACCACGGACTAGCGGGGGGATCTCCTACGAGCAGTACTTC. It yields the protein CASSPRTSGGISYEQYF. The full variable domain, completed using reference TRBV18 and TRBJ2-7, is NAGVMQNPRHLVRRRGQEARLRCSPMKGHSHVYWYRQLPEEGLKFMVYLQKENIIDESGMPKERFSAEFPKEGPSILRIQQVVRGDSAAYFCASSPRTSGGISYEQYFGPGTRLTVT.

This clone appeared a single time. V gene TRBV18 combines with J gene TRBJ2-3; 8 bases align to TRBD1. Trimming took 3 bases from V and 0 from J; bases not matched to a gene: 2. The CDR3 length is 15 residues. Germline V gene data show CDR1 as KGHSH and CDR2 as LQKENI. The CDR3 DNA follows: TGTGCCAGCTCACCCGACAGGGGCAGCACAGATACGCAGTATTTT. It is translated as CASSPDRGSTDTQYF.

The V and J genes are TRBV7-9 and TRBJ2-5; 8 positions agree with TRBD1. The CDR3 totals 15 residues. Germline CDR1 is SEHNR and CDR2 is FQNEAQ (reference sequence). The junction had 6 bases not matched to a gene; V was cut back by 5 bases and J by 1 base. This chain's CDR3 is CASSKDRGVQETQYF. CDR3 nucleotide sequence: TGTGCCAGCAGCAAAGACAGGGGAGTCCAAGAGACCCAGTACTTC.

The genes are TRBV19 and TRBJ2-1, with TRBD1 matching over 7 bases. CDR3 length: 12 amino acids. The germline CDR1 and CDR2 sequences are LNHDA and SQIVND (reference sequence). The trim removed 3 bases at V and 15 bases at J, leaving 8 bases unmatched. The CDR3: CASSIGTGALFF. The DNA for the CDR3 is TGTGCCAGTAGTATCGGCACAGGGGCATTGTTCTTC.

The chain joins TRBV4-1 to TRBJ2-7; 7 bases align to TRBD1. Germline assignment: CDR1 MGHRA and CDR2 YSYEKL. V shed 1 base, J shed 3 bases, and the junction held 3 bases outside the gene matches. CDR3 length: 14 amino acids. Written as DNA, the CDR3 is TGCGCCAGCAGCCAAGTTTCAGGGGGCTACGAGCAGTACTTC. Its translation: CASSQVSGGYEQYF.

The chain couples TRBV5-1 to TRBJ1-1; 7 nucleotides line up with TRBD1. Germline values: CDR1 SGHRS, CDR2 YFSETQ. This CDR3 spans 17 amino acids. Germline trimming cut 1 base from V and 4 bases from J; bases unmatched to any gene: 13. The chain's CDR3 is CASSLQFPGGRGTEAFF. The CDR3 DNA reads as TGCGCCAGCAGCTTGCAGTTCCCAGGGGGAAGGGGCACTGAAGCTTTCTTT.

The genes are TRBV9 and TRBJ1-4, with a weak D call TRBD1 (6 bases). CDR3 length: 16 residues. V was trimmed by 2 bases and J by 3 bases, leaving 14 bases between them. From germline, CDR1 is SGDLS and CDR2 YYNGEE. The CDR3 is CASSVQPGHSNEKLFF. CDR3 sequence (DNA): TGTGCCAGCAGCGTTCAACCGGGACACTCTAATGAAAAACTGTTTTTT.

The chain links TRBV6-5 to TRBJ1-4; 10 nucleotides match TRBD1. V shed 5 bases, J shed 8 bases, and the junction held 5 bases outside the gene matches. This CDR3 contains 14 residues. The germline CDR1 and CDR2 sequences are MNHEY and SVGAGI. CDR3 region: CASSLGQGGEKLFF. CDR3 nucleotides: TGTGCCAGCAGTCTCGGACAGGGGGGCGAAAAACTGTTTTTT.

The DNA of the CDR3 is TGTGCCAGCAGCTGGGACCCACCCAGGGGAGGAAACACCATATATTTT. This sequence encodes CASSWDPPRGGNTIYF. The chain links TRBV12-1 to TRBJ1-3; the D call of TRBD1 is as the table states it, not checked on the DNA. TRBV12-1 is a pseudogene. The CDR3 totals 16 residues.

V and J are TRBV28 and TRBJ1-5, with unresolved D. Trimming shortened V by 5 bases and J by 6 bases, and 8 bases separated the two germline ends. Per germline, CDR1 MDHEN and CDR2 SYDVKM. CDR3 length: 12 residues. The CDR3: CASSTAVQPQHF. CDR3 coding DNA: TGTGCCAGCAGTACGGCGGTTCAGCCCCAGCATTTT.

The genes are TRBV19 and TRBJ2-5, with a tentative D call TRBD2 (9 bases). The V gene lost 5 bases and the J gene lost 4 bases, with 17 bases spanning the gap. The V gene's germline CDR1 is LNHDA and CDR2 SQIVND (reference sequence). This CDR3 has 15 residues. The CDR3, as DNA: TGTGCCAGTAGTCATCTAGCGGGGACAGGAGAGACCCAGTACTTC. Translation: CASSHLAGTGETQYF.

This clone was recorded at least ten times. The chain joins TRBV5-1 to TRBJ2-2; 7 bases map to TRBD1. The CDR3 spans 16 residues. Germline-derived CDR1 and CDR2 are SGHRS and YFSETQ. V trimming: 4 bases; J trimming: 2 bases; junction bases outside the gene matches: 8. The CDR3 spells CASSARRQGNTGELFF. CDR3 DNA: TGCGCCAGCAGCGCCCGAAGACAGGGTAACACCGGGGAGCTGTTTTTT. Complete variable domain (other parts from reference TRBV5-1 and TRBJ2-2): KAGVTQTPRYLIKTRGQQVTLSCSPISGHRSVSWYQQTPGQGLQFLFEYFSETQRNKGNFPGRFSGRQFSNSRSEMNVSTLELGDSALYLCASSARRQGNTGELFFGEGSRLTVL.

The rearrangement links TRBV19 to TRBJ2-1; TRBD2 agrees at 7 bases. The J segment lost 5 bases and the V segment lost 6 bases, leaving 7 bases of the junction unmatched. Germline-derived CDR1 and CDR2 are LNHDA and SQIVND (reference sequence). CDR3 size: 14 residues. The DNA for the CDR3 is TGTGCCAGTAGATTGCGCGGGGGTAACAATGAGCAGTTCTTC. This translates into CASRLRGGNNEQFF.

The chain employs TRBV24-1 and TRBJ1-2; TRBD1 aligns across 9 bases. Trimming cost V 3 bases and J 4 bases; bases outside gene matches: 5. Germline CDR1 is KGHDR and CDR2 is SFDVKD. The CDR3 extends over 15 amino acids. CDR3 nucleotides: TGTGCCACCAGTGATCCTGGGACAGGGACCTATGGCTACACCTTC. Translating gives CATSDPGTGTYGYTF.

V gene TRBV30 combines with J gene TRBJ1-2, with D possibly being TRBD1 (5 bases). CDR1 GTSNPN and CDR2 SVGIG come from the germline V gene (reference sequence). Trimming cost V 3 bases and J 1 base, with 18 bases left between them. There are 16 residues in the CDR3. The chain's CDR3 is CAWSASRQNDNYGYTF. The CDR3 DNA reads as TGTGCCTGGAGCGCCTCTCGACAGAATGATAACTATGGCTACACCTTC.